One sample yielded the 30 T cell receptor beta chains listed below, sequenced in a study of cytomegalovirus exposure and HLA in healthy donors. Sequencing was performed with immunoSEQ multiplex PCR; in TCRdb, only in-frame clones are kept and a portion is missing. Seen here are 220,000 or so clones, approximately 82% observed once, and the top ten hold about 6%. The specimen sequenced was PBMCs. Receptors originate from a woman aged 18-29 years in good health and CMV-seronegative.

There are a few counts of this clone. The chain carries TRBV7-3 and TRBJ2-1; a weak D match, TRBD2 (5 bases). The germline V gene encodes CDR1 SGHTA and CDR2 FQGTGA. The CDR3 sequence is 13 residues long. V lost 10 bases and J 1 base, leaving 11 bases between the germline ends. In DNA form, the CDR3 reads TGTGCCACCGCGGAGCGGTCCTACAATGAGCAGTTCTTC. Protein product: CATAERSYNEQFF.

The chain recombines TRBV25-1 with TRBJ2-1; D is ambiguous. Trimming removed 8 bases from V and 3 bases from J, with 5 bases in between. The CDR3 contains 11 residues. Germline-derived CDR1 and CDR2 are MGHDK and SYGVNS. The CDR3 DNA reads as TGTGCCAGCCAGCGCTACAATGAGCAGTTCTTC. Protein: CASQRYNEQFF.

V is TRBV19 and J is TRBJ2-2; TRBD2 matches at 14 bases. There are 16 residues in the CDR3. The germline V gene encodes CDR1 LNHDA and CDR2 SQIVND (reference sequence). With V trimmed by 5 bases and J by 4 bases, 3 bases remained unmatched. The CDR3 DNA follows: TGTGCCAGTAGTGTTGGGACTAGCGGGAGCACCGGGGAGCTGTTTTTT. It specifies CASSVGTSGSTGELFF.

The rearrangement uses TRBV20-1 and TRBJ1-1; no clear D. CDR3 size: 11 residues. Looked up from germline, CDR1 is DFQATT and CDR2 is SNEGSKA (reference sequence). V lost 6 bases, J lost 5 bases, and 10 bases lay in between. The CDR3 DNA follows: TGCAGTGCCCTTCCCGTAACTGAAGCTTTCTTT. Amino acids: CSALPVTEAFF.

This chain links TRBV30 with TRBJ1-5; TRBD1 agrees at 9 bases. There are 13 residues in the CDR3. Germline V gene lookup returns CDR1 GTSNPN and CDR2 SVGIG (reference sequence). V gave up 4 bases and J gave up 8 bases; unmatched junction bases: 6. CDR3 in amino acids: CAWTKGQGKPQHF. CDR3 sequence (DNA): TGTGCCTGGACCAAAGGACAGGGGAAGCCCCAGCATTTT. Full variable domain (rest looked up from reference TRBV30 and TRBJ1-5): SQTIHQWPATLVQPVGSPLSLECTVEGTSNPNLYWYRQAAGRGLQLLFYSVGIGQISSEVPQNLSASRPQDRQFILSSKKLLLSDSGFYLCAWTKGQGKPQHFGDGTRLSIL.

This clone showed up just a few times. This sequence joins TRBV7-9 and TRBJ2-2; D call uncertain. CDR3 length: 15 residues. The germline CDR1 and CDR2 sequences are SEHNR and FQNEAQ (reference sequence). The V and J ends lost 0 bases and 10 bases respectively, with 15 bases between them. The CDR3 DNA sequence: TGTGCCAGCAGCTTAGCAATTGGACGACCCGCGGAGCTGTTTTTT. It encodes CASSLAIGRPAELFF.

This clone showed up just a few times. The chain has TRBV10-3 and TRBJ2-7, with no clear D. Germline CDR1 ENHRY, CDR2 SYGVKD. The CDR3 sequence is 13 residues long. V lost 2 bases and J lost 2, with 7 bases in between. The CDR3 is CAISEAWAYEQYF. As DNA, the CDR3 is TGTGCCATCAGTGAGGCCTGGGCCTACGAGCAGTACTTC.

The chain combines TRBV29-1 with TRBJ2-3; the match to TRBD2 covers 7 bases. The V gene's germline CDR1 is SQVTM and CDR2 ANQGSEA. The CDR3 consists of 11 residues. The CDR3 DNA reads TGCGGCGGGGGAAGCACAGATACGCAGTATTTT. Translation gives CGGGSTDTQYF.

In this sample, this clone turned up a few times. V is TRBV9 and J is TRBJ1-5; the D is unclear. V lost 0 bases and J lost 1, with 11 bases in between. Germline V gives CDR1 SGDLS, CDR2 YYNGEE. The CDR3 runs to 16 residues. CDR3 region: CASSVGPGGSNQPQHF. The CDR3 nucleotides are TGTGCCAGCAGCGTAGGGCCCGGCGGGAGCAATCAGCCCCAGCATTTT.

The chain is built from TRBV10-1 and TRBJ2-1; TRBD2 agrees at 8 bases. V gave up 4 bases and J gave up 7 bases; unmatched junction bases: 12. The CDR3 sequence is 16 residues long. Germline values: CDR1 WNHNN, CDR2 SYGVQD (reference sequence). The CDR3 DNA reads as TGCGCCAGCAGTGCCGTTGGGGCGGGGGGCCGGAATGAGCAGTTCTTC. This encodes CASSAVGAGGRNEQFF.

The chain is built from TRBV5-4 and TRBJ1-4, with a tentative D call TRBD1 (6 bases). Germline CDR1 and CDR2: SGHNT and YYREEE (reference sequence). Trimming shortened V by 4 bases and J by 8 bases, and 18 bases separated the two germline ends. The length of the CDR3 is 15 residues. Written as DNA, the CDR3 is TGTGCCAGCAGCGTTGGGGGCGACAAGGGAGAAAAACTGTTTTTT. It encodes CASSVGGDKGEKLFF.

This clone was observed a single time. The chain carries TRBV28 and TRBJ2-7, with D perhaps TRBD1 (6 bases). The CDR3 is 14 amino acids. The ends were cut back, 6 bases at V and 4 bases at J, with 16 bases in the middle. Germline CDR1 and CDR2: MDHEN and SYDVKM. The CDR3, as DNA: TGTGCCAGCAGGCCGTCGACAGGAGAGTACGAGCAGTACTTC. Translation: CASRPSTGEYEQYF. Together with reference TRBV28 and TRBJ2-7, the CDR3 gives the full variable domain: DVKVTQSSRYLVKRTGEKVFLECVQDMDHENMFWYRQDPGLGLRLIYFSYDVKMKEKGDIPEGYSVSREKKERFSLILESASTNQTSMYLCASRPSTGEYEQYFGPGTRLTVT.

The chain is built from TRBV13 and TRBJ2-7; 8 bases map to TRBD1. The ends lost 4 bases at V and 3 bases at J; junction bases unmatched: 14. Germline values: CDR1 PRHDT, CDR2 FYEKMQ (reference sequence). This CDR3 has 17 residues. The CDR3 bases are TGTGCCAGCAGCTCTTTTGGGGCGGGCAGGGGGCTCTACGAGCAGTACTTC. It specifies CASSSFGAGRGLYEQYF.

J is TRBJ2-7 and V is TRBV7-3; either TRBD1 or TRBD2 may supply D (5 bases each). Trimming left V 3 bases short and J 4 bases short, with 13 bases between. The V gene's germline CDR1 is SGHTA and CDR2 FQGTGA. CDR3 length equals 14 residues. In nucleotides, the CDR3 is TGTGCCAGCAGCTTTTCGGGCAGGGAGTACGAGCAGTACTTC. This translates into CASSFSGREYEQYF.

This chain connects TRBV7-8 to TRBJ1-1, with D uncertain. The V gene lost 1 base and the J gene lost 10 bases, with 13 bases spanning the gap. CDR3 length: 13 amino acids. Germline CDR1 reads SGHVS; CDR2 reads FQNEAQ. CDR3 coding DNA: TGTGCCAGCAGCTTAGAACAAAGCGGAGCAGCTTTCTTT. Its translation is CASSLEQSGAAFF.

This clone showed up just a few times. This rearrangement joins TRBV7-9 to TRBJ2-7; TRBD1 aligns across 8 bases. CDR1 SEHNR and CDR2 FQNEAQ come from the germline V gene (reference sequence). The ends lost 4 bases at V and 6 bases at J; junction bases unmatched: 8. The CDR3 has 14 amino acids. The CDR3 is CASSYSGGNFEQYF. The CDR3 region has the DNA TGTGCCAGCAGCTATTCAGGGGGCAACTTCGAGCAGTACTTC.

Remarks on this clone: Sequence at one end of the junction differs from germline and may be a read error. This rearrangement joins TRBV6-4 to TRBJ2-7; 12 nucleotides match TRBD2. The CDR3 is made up of 19 amino acids. The germline V gene encodes CDR1 MRHNA and CDR2 SNTAGT. The CDR3 nucleotides read TGTGCCAGCAGAGACTCCTCGGGACTAGCGGGCTCAAGGGATCCCGAGCAGTACTTC. Its translation is CASRDSSGLAGSRDPEQYF.

A few counts support this clone. The chain uses TRBV20-1 and TRBJ2-1, with D unclear. CDR1 and CDR2 (germline): DFQATT, SNEGSKA (reference sequence). The V and J ends lost 0 bases and 6 bases respectively, with 0 bases between them. The CDR3 covers 10 residues. CDR3 in DNA: TGCAGTGCTAGAGACAATGAGCAGTTCTTC. Its protein product is CSARDNEQFF.

This clone came up once. V gene TRBV7-8 combines with J gene TRBJ2-1; perhaps TRBD2 as D (5 bases). The length of the CDR3 is 15 residues. The V and J ends lost 3 bases and 7 bases respectively, with 16 bases between them. In germline, CDR1 is SGHVS, CDR2 FQNEAQ. The CDR3 bases are TGTGCCAGCAGCTTTTGGGGAGCTTTATGGAATGAGCAGTTCTTC. Amino acids: CASSFWGALWNEQFF. The full variable domain, its missing parts supplied by reference TRBV7-8 and TRBJ2-1, is GAGVSQSPRYKVAKRGQDVALRCDPISGHVSLFWYQQALGQGPEFLTYFQNEAQLDKSGLPSDRFFAERPEGSVSTLKIQRTQQEDSAVYLCASSFWGALWNEQFFGPGTRLTVL.

This clone has a handful of counts. The chain links TRBV19 to TRBJ2-7, with 11 bases matching TRBD2. J was trimmed by 2 bases and V by 5 bases; bases with no gene match: 5. The CDR3 totals 15 residues. Germline CDR1 reads LNHDA; CDR2 reads SQIVND (reference sequence). The DNA for the CDR3 is TGTGCCAGTAGTTTGATAGCGGGAGGGGCCTACGAGCAGTACTTC. This sequence encodes CASSLIAGGAYEQYF.

The chain combines TRBV27 with TRBJ2-2; 8 bases match TRBD2. The CDR3 contains 14 residues. J was trimmed by 7 bases and V by 6 bases; bases with no gene match: 7. Germline V lookup: CDR1 MNHEY, CDR2 SMNVEV (reference sequence). CDR3 DNA: TGTGCCAGCAGGACTCCCGGGACTAGCGGGGAGCTGTTTTTT. Protein sequence: CASRTPGTSGELFF.

This sequence joins TRBV9 and TRBJ2-1; D is possibly TRBD1 or TRBD2 (7 bases each). Germline CDR1 and CDR2: SGDLS and YYNGEE. CDR3 length equals 16 residues. The ends were cut back, 4 bases at V and 0 bases at J, with 14 bases in the middle. CDR3 loop: CASSLGGDSSYNEQFF. The CDR3 DNA follows: TGTGCCAGCAGCCTAGGGGGGGACAGCTCCTACAATGAGCAGTTCTTC.

The V and J genes are TRBV19 and TRBJ2-1; 7 nucleotides agree with TRBD2. This CDR3 region has 15 residues. Losses at the gene ends were 9 bases for V and 0 bases for J; bases not matched to a gene: 8. In germline, CDR1 is LNHDA, CDR2 SQIVND (reference sequence). The CDR3 DNA reads as TGTGCCAGGTTCTCAGCGGGGAGCTCCTACAATGAGCAGTTCTTC. It encodes CARFSAGSSYNEQFF.

The chain has TRBV4-1 and TRBJ2-7; 13 bases align to TRBD2. The V and J ends lost 3 bases and 4 bases, in that order; junction bases with no gene match: 3. This CDR3 contains 15 residues. Germline assignment: CDR1 MGHRA and CDR2 YSYEKL. The CDR3 DNA sequence: TGCGCCAGCAGCCATTGGACTAGCGGGAGTTACGAGCAGTACTTC. Protein product: CASSHWTSGSYEQYF.

This clone was picked up a small number of times. The rearrangement uses TRBV7-2 and TRBJ2-4, with D possibly being TRBD2 (7 bases). This CDR3 is 14 amino acids long. V lost 1 base and J 8 bases, leaving 12 bases between the germline ends. Germline-derived CDR1 and CDR2 are SGHTA and FQGNSA. CDR3: CASSLVGRGDIQYF. In nucleotides, the CDR3 is TGTGCCAGCAGCTTAGTAGGGAGGGGGGACATTCAGTACTTC.

This clone was seen ten or more times. The chain recombines TRBV5-1 with TRBJ2-7, with 8 bases matching TRBD2. Germline CDR1 is SGHRS and CDR2 is YFSETQ. The V segment lost 4 bases and the J segment 6 bases; nucleotides outside the gene matches: 6. This CDR3 contains 13 residues. The CDR3 region has the DNA TGCGCCAGCAGCCCCGGGGGGGGCGGCGAGCAGTACTTC. Residues: CASSPGGGGEQYF.

The rearrangement links TRBV30 to TRBJ2-5, with TRBD2 as a possible D gene (6 bases). The CDR3 length is 14 residues. Per the germline V gene, CDR1 is GTSNPN and CDR2 is SVGIG (reference sequence). V shed 2 bases and J shed 2 bases, with 12 bases lying between them. CDR3 DNA sequence: TGTGCCTGGAGTCCAGGCGGGGCACAAGAGACCCAGTACTTC. This translates into CAWSPGGAQETQYF.

This clone was seen only once. The chain has TRBV14 and TRBJ1-4, with D unclear. The CDR3 sequence is 15 residues long. Germline V gene sequence: CDR1 SGHDN, CDR2 FVKESK. The V and J ends lost 0 bases and 2 bases respectively, with 7 bases between them. The CDR3 DNA reads as TGTGCCAGCAGCCAAGAAATGGGCACTAATGAAAAACTGTTTTTT. Amino acids: CASSQEMGTNEKLFF.

This chain joins TRBV5-1 and TRBJ2-1; TRBD1 is a possible D gene (5 bases). The CDR3 consists of 13 residues. V lost 1 base and J 8 bases, leaving 10 bases between the germline ends. CDR1 and CDR2 from the germline V gene are SGHRS and YFSETQ. As DNA, the CDR3 is TGCGCCAGCAGCTTGACCAGGGTGGATGAGCAGTTCTTC. It codes for CASSLTRVDEQFF.

In this sample, this clone turned up a few times. The chain recombines TRBV14 with TRBJ2-2; D is uncertain. Trimming removed 1 base at V and 7 bases at J, with 4 bases between. The CDR3 extends over 12 amino acids. From germline, CDR1 is SGHDN and CDR2 FVKESK. CDR3 DNA: TGTGCCAGCAGCCAAGGTGACGGGGAGCTGTTTTTT. It is translated as CASSQGDGELFF.